This T cell receptor (beta chain) was identified during a study of OX40 agonist ivuxolimab in advanced cancers. The wider study: Patients were 82.7% male with ages roughly 20 to 80, mean about 60.

Germline CDR1 GTSNPN, CDR2 SVGIG (reference sequence). Trimming cost V 1 base and J 2 bases; bases outside gene matches: 4. This CDR3 is built from 15 residues. Sequencing was performed with immunoSEQ multiplex PCR; in TCRdb, only in-frame clones are kept and a portion is missing. The profile shows about 65,000 clones, roughly 84% of them singletons. The sample here was CD4+ or CD8+ T cells sorted from blood, taken in a trial of the OX40 agonist ivuxolimab. The sequence derives from an adult with an advanced solid tumor such as melanoma, head and neck, liver or kidney cancer. The chain links TRBV30 to TRBJ2-3; 9 bases line up with TRBD2. CDR3 residues: CAWSEASGVTDTQYF. The CDR3 DNA is TGTGCCTGGAGTGAAGCTAGCGGGGTCACAGATACGCAGTATTTT.